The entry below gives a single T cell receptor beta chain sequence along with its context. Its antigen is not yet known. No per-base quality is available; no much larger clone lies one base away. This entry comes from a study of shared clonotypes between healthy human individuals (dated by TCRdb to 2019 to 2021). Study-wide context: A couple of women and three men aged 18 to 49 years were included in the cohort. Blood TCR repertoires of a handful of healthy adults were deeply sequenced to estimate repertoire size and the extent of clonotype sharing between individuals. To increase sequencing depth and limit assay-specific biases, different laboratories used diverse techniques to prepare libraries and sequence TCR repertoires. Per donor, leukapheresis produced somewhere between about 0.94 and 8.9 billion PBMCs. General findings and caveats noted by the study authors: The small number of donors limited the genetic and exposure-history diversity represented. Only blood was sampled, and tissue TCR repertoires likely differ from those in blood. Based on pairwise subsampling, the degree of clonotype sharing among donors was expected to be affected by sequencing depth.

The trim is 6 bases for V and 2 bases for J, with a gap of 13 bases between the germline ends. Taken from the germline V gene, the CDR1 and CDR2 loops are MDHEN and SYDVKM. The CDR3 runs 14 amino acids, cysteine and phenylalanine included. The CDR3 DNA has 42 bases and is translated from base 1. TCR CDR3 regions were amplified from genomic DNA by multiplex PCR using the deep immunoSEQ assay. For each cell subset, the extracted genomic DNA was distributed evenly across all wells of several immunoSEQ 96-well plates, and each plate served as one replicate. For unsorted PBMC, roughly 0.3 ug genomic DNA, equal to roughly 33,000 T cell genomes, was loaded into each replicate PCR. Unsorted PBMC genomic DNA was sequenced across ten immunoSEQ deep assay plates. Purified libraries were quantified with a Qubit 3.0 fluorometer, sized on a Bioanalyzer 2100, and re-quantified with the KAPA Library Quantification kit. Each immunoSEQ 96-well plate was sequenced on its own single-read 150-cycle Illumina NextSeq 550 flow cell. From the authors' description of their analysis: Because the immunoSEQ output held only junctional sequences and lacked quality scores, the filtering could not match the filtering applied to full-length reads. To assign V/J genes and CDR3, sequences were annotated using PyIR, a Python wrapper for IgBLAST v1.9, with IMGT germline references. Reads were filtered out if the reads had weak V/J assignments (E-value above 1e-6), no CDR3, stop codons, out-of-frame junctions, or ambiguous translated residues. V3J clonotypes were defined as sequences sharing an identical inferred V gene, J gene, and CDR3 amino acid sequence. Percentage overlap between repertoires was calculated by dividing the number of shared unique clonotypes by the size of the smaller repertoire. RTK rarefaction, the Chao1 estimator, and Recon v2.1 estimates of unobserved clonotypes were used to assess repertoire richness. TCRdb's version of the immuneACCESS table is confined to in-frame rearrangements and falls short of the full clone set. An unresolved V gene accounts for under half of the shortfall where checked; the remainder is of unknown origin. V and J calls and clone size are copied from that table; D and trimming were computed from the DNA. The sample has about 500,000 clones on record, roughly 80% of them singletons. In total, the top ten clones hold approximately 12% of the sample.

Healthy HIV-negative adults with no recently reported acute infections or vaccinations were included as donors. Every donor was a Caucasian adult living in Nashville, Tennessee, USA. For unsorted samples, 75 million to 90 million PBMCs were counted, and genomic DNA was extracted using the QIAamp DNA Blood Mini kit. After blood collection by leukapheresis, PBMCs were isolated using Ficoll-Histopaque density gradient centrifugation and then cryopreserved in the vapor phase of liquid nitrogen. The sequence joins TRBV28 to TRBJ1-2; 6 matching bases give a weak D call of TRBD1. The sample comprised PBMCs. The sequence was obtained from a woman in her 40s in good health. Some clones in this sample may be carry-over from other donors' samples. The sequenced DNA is TGTGCCAGCAGCGCCGGGACAACAAACTATGGCTACACCTTC. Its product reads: CASSAGTTNYGYTF.